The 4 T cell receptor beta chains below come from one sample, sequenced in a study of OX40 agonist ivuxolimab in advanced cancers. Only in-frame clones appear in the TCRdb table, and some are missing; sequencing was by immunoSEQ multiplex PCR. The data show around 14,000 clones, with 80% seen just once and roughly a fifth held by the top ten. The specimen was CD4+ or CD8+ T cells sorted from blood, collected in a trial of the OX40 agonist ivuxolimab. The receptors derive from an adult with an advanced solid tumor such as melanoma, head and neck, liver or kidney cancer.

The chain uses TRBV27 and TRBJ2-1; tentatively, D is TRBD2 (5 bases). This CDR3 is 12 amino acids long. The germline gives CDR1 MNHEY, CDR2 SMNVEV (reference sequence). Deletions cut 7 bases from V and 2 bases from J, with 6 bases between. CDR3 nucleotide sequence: TGTGCCAGCACCGGGACCTACAATGAGCAGTTCTTC. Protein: CASTGTYNEQFF.

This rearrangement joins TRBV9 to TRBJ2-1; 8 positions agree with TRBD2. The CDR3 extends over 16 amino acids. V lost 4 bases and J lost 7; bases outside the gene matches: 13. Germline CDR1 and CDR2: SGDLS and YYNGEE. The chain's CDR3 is CASSPSGSGRQNEQFF. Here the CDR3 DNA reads TGTGCCAGCAGCCCCTCTGGGAGCGGGAGACAAAATGAGCAGTTCTTC.

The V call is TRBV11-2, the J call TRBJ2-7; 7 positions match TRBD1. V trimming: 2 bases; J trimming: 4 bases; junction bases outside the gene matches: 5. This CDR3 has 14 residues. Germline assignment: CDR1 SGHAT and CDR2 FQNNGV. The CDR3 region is CASSLTGAGYEQYF. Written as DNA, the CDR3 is TGTGCCAGCAGCTTAACAGGGGCAGGTTACGAGCAGTACTTC.

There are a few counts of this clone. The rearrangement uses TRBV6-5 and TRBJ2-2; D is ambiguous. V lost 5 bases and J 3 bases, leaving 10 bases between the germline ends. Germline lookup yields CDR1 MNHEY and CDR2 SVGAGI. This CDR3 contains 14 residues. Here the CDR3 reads CASSTLSDTGELFF. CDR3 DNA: TGTGCCAGCAGTACACTCTCTGACACCGGGGAGCTGTTTTTT.